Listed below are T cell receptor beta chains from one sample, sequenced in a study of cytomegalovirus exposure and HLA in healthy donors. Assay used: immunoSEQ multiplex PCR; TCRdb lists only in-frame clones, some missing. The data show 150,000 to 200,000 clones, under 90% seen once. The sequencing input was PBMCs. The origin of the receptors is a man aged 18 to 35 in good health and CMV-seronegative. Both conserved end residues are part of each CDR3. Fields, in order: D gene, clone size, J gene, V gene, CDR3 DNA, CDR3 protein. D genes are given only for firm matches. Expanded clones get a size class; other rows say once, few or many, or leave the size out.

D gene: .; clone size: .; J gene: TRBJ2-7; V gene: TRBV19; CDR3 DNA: TGTGCCAGTAGTATGGCTGCTGGGGCCGAGCAGTACTTC; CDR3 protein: CASSMAAGAEQYF
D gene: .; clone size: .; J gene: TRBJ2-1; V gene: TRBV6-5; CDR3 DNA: TGTGCCAGCAGCCCTAGCAGCTACAATGAGCAGTTCTTC; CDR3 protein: CASSPSSYNEQFF
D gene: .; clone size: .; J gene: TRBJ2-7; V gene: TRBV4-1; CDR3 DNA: TGCGCCAGCAGCCAAACAGACAGGTCCTACGAGCAGTACTTC; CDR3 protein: CASSQTDRSYEQYF
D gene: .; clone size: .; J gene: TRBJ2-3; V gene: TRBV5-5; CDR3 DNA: TGTGCCAGCAGCTTGGCTATAGGGGGGGGCACAGATACGCAGTATTTT; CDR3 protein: CASSLAIGGGTDTQYF
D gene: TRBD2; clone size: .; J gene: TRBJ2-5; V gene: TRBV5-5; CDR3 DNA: TGTGCCAGCAGCTCCTTAGCGGGGGGGGAGACCCAGTACTTC; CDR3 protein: CASSSLAGGETQYF
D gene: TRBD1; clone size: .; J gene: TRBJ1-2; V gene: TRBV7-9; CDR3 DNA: TGTGCCAGCAGCCGGAACCGGGACAGGGGATCGGGAGGCTACACCTTC; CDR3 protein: CASSRNRDRGSGGYTF
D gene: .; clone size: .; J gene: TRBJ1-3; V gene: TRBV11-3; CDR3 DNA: TGTGCCAGCAGCTTAACCACAGGGACTGGAAACACCATATATTTT; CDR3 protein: CASSLTTGTGNTIYF
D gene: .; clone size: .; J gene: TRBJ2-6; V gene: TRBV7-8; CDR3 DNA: TGTGCCAGCAGCTTAGAGGCGTACAGGGCCCTCCGTGGGGCCAACGTCCTGACTTTC; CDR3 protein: CASSLEAYRALRGANVLTF
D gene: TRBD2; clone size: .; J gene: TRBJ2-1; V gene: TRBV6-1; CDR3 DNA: TGTGCCAGCAGTGACGGCGGGGGCTCCTACAATGAGCAGTTCTTC; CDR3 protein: CASSDGGGSYNEQFF
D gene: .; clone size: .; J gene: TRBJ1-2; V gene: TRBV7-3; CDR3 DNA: TGTGCCAGCAGCTTAAGCCCTTTGGACTTTGGGTATGGCTACACCTTC; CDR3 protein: CASSLSPLDFGYGYTF
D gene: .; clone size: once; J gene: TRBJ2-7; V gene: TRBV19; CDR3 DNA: TGTGCCAGTACCCCCGGCAGGGCCTTCTCCTACGAGCAGTACTTC; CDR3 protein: CASTPGRAFSYEQYF
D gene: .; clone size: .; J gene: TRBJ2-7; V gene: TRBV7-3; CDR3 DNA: TGTGCCAGCAGCTTGTCGGGGGACTCCTACGAGCAGTACTTC; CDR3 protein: CASSLSGDSYEQYF
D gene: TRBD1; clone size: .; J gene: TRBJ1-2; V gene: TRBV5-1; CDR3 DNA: TGCGCCAGCAGCTTGAGAACAGGGGAGAACTATGGCTACACCTTC; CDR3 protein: CASSLRTGENYGYTF
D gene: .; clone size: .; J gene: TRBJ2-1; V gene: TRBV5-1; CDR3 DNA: TGCGCCAGCACCCCGGAGGGGGCTAGCTCCTACAATGAGCAGTTCTTC; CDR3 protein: CASTPEGASSYNEQFF
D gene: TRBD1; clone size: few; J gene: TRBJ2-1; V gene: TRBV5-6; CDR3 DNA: TGTGCCAGCAGCCACGGGACAGTAAATGAGCAGTTCTTC; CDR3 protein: CASSHGTVNEQFF
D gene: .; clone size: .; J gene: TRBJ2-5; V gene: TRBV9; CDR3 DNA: TGTGCCAGCAGCGTAGCACAGGGTAGGGCCCAGTACTTC; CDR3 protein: CASSVAQGRAQYF
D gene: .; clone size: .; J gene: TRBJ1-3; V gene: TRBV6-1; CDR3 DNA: TGTGCCAGCAATAGTATCAGGGTTGTCGGAAACACCATATATTTT; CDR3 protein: CASNSIRVVGNTIYF
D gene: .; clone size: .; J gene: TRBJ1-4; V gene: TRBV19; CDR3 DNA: TGTGCCAGTAGTATAGGAAACCTCGGTAATGAAAAACTGTTTTTT; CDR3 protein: CASSIGNLGNEKLFF
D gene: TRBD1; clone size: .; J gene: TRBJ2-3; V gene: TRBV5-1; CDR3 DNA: TGCGCCAGCAGCCACCAGGGGGCCGAGTCGGATACGCAGTATTTT; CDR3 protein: CASSHQGAESDTQYF
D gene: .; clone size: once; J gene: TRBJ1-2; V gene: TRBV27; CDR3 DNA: TGTGCCAGCAGTTCAAACAGGGAAGGCTACACCTTC; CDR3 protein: CASSSNREGYTF
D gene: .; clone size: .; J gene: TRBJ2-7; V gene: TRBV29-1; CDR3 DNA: TGCAGCGCCGCGAGGGACATATACGAGCAGTACTTC; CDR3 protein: CSAARDIYEQYF
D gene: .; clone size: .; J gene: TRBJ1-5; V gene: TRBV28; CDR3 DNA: TGTGCCAGCAGCTCGGCGGGGCAGCCCCAGCATTTT; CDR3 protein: CASSSAGQPQHF
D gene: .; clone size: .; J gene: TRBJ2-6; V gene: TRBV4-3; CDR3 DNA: TGCGCCAGCAGCGCCTACCGGGGTAGCAGCTCTGGGGCCAACGTCCTGACTTTC; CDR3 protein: CASSAYRGSSSGANVLTF
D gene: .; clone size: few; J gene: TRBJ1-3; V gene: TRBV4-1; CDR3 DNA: TGCGCCAGCAGCCAAGATCCGAACACCATATATTTT; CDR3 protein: CASSQDPNTIYF
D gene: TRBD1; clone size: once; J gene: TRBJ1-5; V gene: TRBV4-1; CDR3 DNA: TGCGCCAGCAGCGAGACGACAGGGCTCCATCAGCCCCAGCATTTT; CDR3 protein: CASSETTGLHQPQHF
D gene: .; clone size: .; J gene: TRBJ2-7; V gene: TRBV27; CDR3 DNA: TGTGCCAGCAGTTTTTCTGGCGACAGCTCCTACGAGCAGTACTTC; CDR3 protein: CASSFSGDSSYEQYF
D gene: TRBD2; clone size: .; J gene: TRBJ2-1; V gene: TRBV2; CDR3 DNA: TGTGCCAGCAGTGATGGTTTTGTGACTAGCGGGAGGGAGTTCACTAGTAATGAGCAGTTCTTC; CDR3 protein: CASSDGFVTSGREFTSNEQFF
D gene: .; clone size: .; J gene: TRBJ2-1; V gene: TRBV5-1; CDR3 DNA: TGCGCCAGCAGCTTGGGACAGCACTACAATGAGCAGTTCTTC; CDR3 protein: CASSLGQHYNEQFF
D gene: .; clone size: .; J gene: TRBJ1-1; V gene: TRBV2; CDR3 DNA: TGTGCCAGCAAGATACGGGAAGCTTTCTTT; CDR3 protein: CASKIREAFF
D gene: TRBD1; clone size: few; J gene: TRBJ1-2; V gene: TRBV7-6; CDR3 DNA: TGTGCCAGCAGCTTAGCCACAGGGGGATTGAACTATGGCTACACCTTC; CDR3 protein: CASSLATGGLNYGYTF
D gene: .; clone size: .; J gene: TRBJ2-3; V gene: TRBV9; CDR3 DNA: TGTGCCAGCAGCAATGGGGGGGGCCTCACAGATACGCAGTATTTT; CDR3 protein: CASSNGGGLTDTQYF
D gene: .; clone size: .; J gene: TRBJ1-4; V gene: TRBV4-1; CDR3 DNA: TGCGCCAGCAGCCACATCGGAGGGGAAACTAATGAAAAACTGTTTTTT; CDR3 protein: CASSHIGGETNEKLFF
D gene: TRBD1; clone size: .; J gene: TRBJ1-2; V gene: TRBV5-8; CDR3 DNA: TGTGCCAGCAGTGAGATAAGCAGGGGGCTCTCTTCTGGCTACACCTTC; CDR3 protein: CASSEISRGLSSGYTF